The clone carrying this T cell receptor beta chain has only a few counts. The sample belongs to a study of technical replicates of blood from a handful of donors. Measured with immunoSEQ multiplex PCR; TCRdb has only the in-frame clones, and not every one. The sample records about 13,000 clones, 95% being singletons. V lost 3 bases and J lost 7, with 16 bases in between. CDR1 is ENHRY and CDR2 is SYGVKD in the germline V gene. There are 15 residues in the CDR3. Sequencing was done on a sample of PBMCs. The sequence was collected from a human donor in good health. The chain combines TRBV10-3 with TRBJ2-1; D call uncertain. DNA of the CDR3: TGTGCCATCAGTGACACCGAGCCAAGTAAGAATGAGCAGTTCTTC. It encodes CAISDTEPSKNEQFF.